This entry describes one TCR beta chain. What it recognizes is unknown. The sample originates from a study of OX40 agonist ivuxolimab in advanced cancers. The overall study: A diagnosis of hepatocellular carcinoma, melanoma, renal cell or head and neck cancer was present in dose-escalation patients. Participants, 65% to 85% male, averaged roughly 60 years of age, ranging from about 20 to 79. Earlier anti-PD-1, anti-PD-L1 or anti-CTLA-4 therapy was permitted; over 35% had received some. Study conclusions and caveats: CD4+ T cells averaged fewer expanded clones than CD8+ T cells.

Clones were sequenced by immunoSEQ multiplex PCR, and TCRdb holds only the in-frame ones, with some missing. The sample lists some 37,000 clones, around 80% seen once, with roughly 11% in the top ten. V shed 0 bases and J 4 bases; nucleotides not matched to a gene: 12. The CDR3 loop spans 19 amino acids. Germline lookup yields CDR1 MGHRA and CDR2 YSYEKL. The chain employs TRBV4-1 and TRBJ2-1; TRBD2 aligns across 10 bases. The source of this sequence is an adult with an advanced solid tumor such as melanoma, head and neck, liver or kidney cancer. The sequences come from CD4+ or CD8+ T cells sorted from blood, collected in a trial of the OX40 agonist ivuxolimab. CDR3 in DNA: TGCGCCAGCAGCCAAGACGCCGCCAATAGCGGGGGGCTTTACAATGAGCAGTTCTTC. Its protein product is CASSQDAANSGGLYNEQFF.